These T cell receptor beta chains were read from a single sample in a study of Graves' ophthalmopathy and Graves' hyperthyroidism. TCRdb reprocessed the multiplex PCR reads via MiXCR and lists one record per CDR3 protein. The sample lists 500,000 to 600,000 distinct CDR3 sequences, just under 40% occurring once. The sequenced sample consisted of peripheral blood or thyroid tissue (not recorded which). Source of these receptors: an adult man with Graves' hyperthyroidism. CDR3s include the opening cysteine and the closing phenylalanine or tryptophan. Each record gives: V gene, J gene, clone size, D gene, CDR3 DNA, CDR3 protein. A D gene is named only where the DNA matches it firmly. Not all rows give a size; the values are once, few, many and, for expanded clones, a class.

TRBV7-6	TRBJ1-3	few	NA	TGTGCCAGCAGCTTCGGGCCGGCTTCCTCTGGAAACACCATATATTTT	CASSFGPASSGNTIYF
TRBV10-3	TRBJ1-1	NA	NA	TGTGCCAGCAGTGACTCCTGGGATCGACTCATGAACACTGAAGCTTTCTTT	CASSDSWDRLMNTEAFF
TRBV10-3	TRBJ2-3	few	TRBD2	TGTGCCATCAGTGAGTCGACTAGCGGCTACACAGATACGCAGTATTTT	CAISESTSGYTDTQYF
TRBV7-2	TRBJ1-5	many	NA	TGTGCCAGCAGCTTAGCCAATCAGCCCCAGCATTTT	CASSLANQPQHF
TRBV29-1	TRBJ2-7	NA	NA	TGCAGCCTTGAGGGGGGTAGCAATATCCACGAGCAGTACTTC	CSLEGGSNIHEQYF
TRBV5-6	TRBJ2-5	NA	NA	TGTGCCAGCAGCTTTGGGACAACCGGACAAGAAGAGACCCAGTACTTC	CASSFGTTGQEETQYF
TRBV7-8	TRBJ1-1	NA	NA	TGTGCCAGCAGAAGGGCACCTTTTTCGAACACTGAAGCTTTCTTT	CASRRAPFSNTEAFF
TRBV3-1	TRBJ1-2	many	NA	TGTGCCAGCAGCCAAGTGGGTATGGATGGCTACACCTTC	CASSQVGMDGYTF
TRBV11-2	TRBJ2-2	NA	NA	TGTGCCATTAGCGGATCTAACACCGGGGAGCTGTTTTTT	CAISGSNTGELFF
TRBV2	TRBJ2-5	many	TRBD2	TGTGCCGGTACTTCTAGCGGGGGGGCTCTCCAAGAGACCCAGTACTTC	CAGTSSGGALQETQYF
TRBV11-2	TRBJ2-1	NA	NA	TGTGCCAGCAGCGCACAGCGGACACAGGAGCAGTTCTTC	CASSAQRTQEQFF
TRBV25-1	TRBJ2-7	NA	NA	TGTGCCAGCAGCCAAGATTGGGGTGGCAGTAGGGCCTCCTACGAGCAGTACTTC	CASSQDWGGSRASYEQYF
TRBV5-1	TRBJ2-7	many	NA	TGCGCCAGCAGAATGGGACGGCAGGGCGAGCAGTACTTC	CASRMGRQGEQYF
TRBV12-3/TRBV12-4	TRBJ1-4	many	NA	TGTGCCAGCAGTTTCAGGGTATCTAATGAAAAACTGTTTTTT	CASSFRVSNEKLFF
TRBV19	TRBJ1-5	many	NA	TGTGCCAGTAGTATTTTCTGGGATAGCAATCAGCCCCAGCATTTT	CASSIFWDSNQPQHF
TRBV2	TRBJ1-1	many	NA	TGTGCCAGCAAGAGGGACGGGAACACTGAAGCTTTCTTT	CASKRDGNTEAFF
TRBV13	TRBJ2-7	many	NA	TGTGCCAGCAGTAGACAGGGGACTAGAGACTACGAGCAGTACTTC	CASSRQGTRDYEQYF
TRBV12-3/TRBV12-4	TRBJ2-6	many	NA	TGTGCCAGCAGCACTAGCTCTGGGGCCAACGTCCTGACTTTC	CASSTSSGANVLTF
TRBV12-3/TRBV12-4	TRBJ2-1	NA	NA	TGTGCCAGCAGCCCCCATGGGACATCCAGGAATGAGCAGTTCTTC	CASSPHGTSRNEQFF
TRBV6-5	TRBJ1-1	few	NA	TGTGCCAGCAGCCTACAGAAGATGAACACTGAAGCTTTCTTT	CASSLQKMNTEAFF
TRBV6-5	TRBJ2-7	many	NA	TGTGCCAGCAGTTACGGGGATTCTTACGAGCAGTACTTC	CASSYGDSYEQYF
TRBV29-1	TRBJ1-2	NA	TRBD1	TGCAGCGTTGTGACAGGGGTCATCTATGGCTACACCTTC	CSVVTGVIYGYTF
TRBV11-1	TRBJ2-7	many	NA	TGTGCCAGCAGCTTAGTTCTGTCCGCCTACGAGCAGTACTTC	CASSLVLSAYEQYF
TRBV27	TRBJ1-6	NA	NA	TGTGCCAGCAGTTTATCACGGAATTCACCCCTCCACTTT	CASSLSRNSPLHF
TRBV24-1	TRBJ1-5	NA	NA	TGTGCCACCAGTCCGTCCGGGAACTTCTATCAGCCCCAGCATTTT	CATSPSGNFYQPQHF
TRBV3-1	TRBJ1-1	many	NA	TGTGCCAGCAGCCAAGGGGCCGAAGCTTTCTTT	CASSQGAEAFF
TRBV12-3/TRBV12-4	TRBJ2-6	few	TRBD1	TGTGCCAGCAGTCCAGGGGGCGTTCAAGCTGGGGCCAACGTCCTGACTTTC	CASSPGGVQAGANVLTF
TRBV7-8	TRBJ1-6	NA	NA	TGTGCCAGCAGACAAGGACGGGGGGTTAATTCACCCCTCCACTTT	CASRQGRGVNSPLHF
TRBV2	TRBJ1-1	many	TRBD1	TGTGCCAGCAGGCAAACAGGGGGGGGCACTGAAGCTTTCTTT	CASRQTGGGTEAFF
TRBV20-1	TRBJ2-5	NA	NA	TGCAGTGCTAGCCCCCCCACAGCCCAAGAGACCCAGTACTTC	CSASPPTAQETQYF
TRBV5-4	TRBJ2-3	NA	NA	TGTGCCAGCAGCTTGCGGGAACACACAGATACGCAGTATTTT	CASSLREHTDTQYF
TRBV2	TRBJ2-2	few	NA	TGTGCCAGCAGCTGGTCTCAGAACACCGGGGAGCTGTTTTTT	CASSWSQNTGELFF
TRBV20-1	TRBJ1-1	many	NA	TGCAGTGCCGGGACGGTGAACACTGAAGCTTTCTTT	CSAGTVNTEAFF
TRBV3-1	TRBJ1-1	many	TRBD1	TGTGCCAGCAGCCAAGAAAGTAGGGGGCAGGCTTTCTTT	CASSQESRGQAFF
TRBV7-2	TRBJ2-2	NA	NA	TGTGCCAGCAGCTTTGGTGCAGGGAAGAGGACCGGGGAGCTGTTTTTT	CASSFGAGKRTGELFF